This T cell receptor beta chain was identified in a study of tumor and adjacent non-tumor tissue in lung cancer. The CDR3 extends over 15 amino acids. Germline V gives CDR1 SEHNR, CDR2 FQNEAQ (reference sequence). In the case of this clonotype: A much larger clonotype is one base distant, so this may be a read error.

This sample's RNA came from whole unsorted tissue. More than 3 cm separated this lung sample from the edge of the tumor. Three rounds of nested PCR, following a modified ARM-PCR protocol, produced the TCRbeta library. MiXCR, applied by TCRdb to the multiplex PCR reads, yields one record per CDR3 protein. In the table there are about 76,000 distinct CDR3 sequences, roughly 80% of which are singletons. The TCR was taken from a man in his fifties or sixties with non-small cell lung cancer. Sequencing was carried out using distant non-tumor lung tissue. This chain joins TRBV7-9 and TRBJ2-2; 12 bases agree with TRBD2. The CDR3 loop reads CASRGLAGSAGEPFF. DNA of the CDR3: TGTGCCAGCAGAGGACTAGCGGGGTCCGCCGGGGAGCCGTTTTTT.